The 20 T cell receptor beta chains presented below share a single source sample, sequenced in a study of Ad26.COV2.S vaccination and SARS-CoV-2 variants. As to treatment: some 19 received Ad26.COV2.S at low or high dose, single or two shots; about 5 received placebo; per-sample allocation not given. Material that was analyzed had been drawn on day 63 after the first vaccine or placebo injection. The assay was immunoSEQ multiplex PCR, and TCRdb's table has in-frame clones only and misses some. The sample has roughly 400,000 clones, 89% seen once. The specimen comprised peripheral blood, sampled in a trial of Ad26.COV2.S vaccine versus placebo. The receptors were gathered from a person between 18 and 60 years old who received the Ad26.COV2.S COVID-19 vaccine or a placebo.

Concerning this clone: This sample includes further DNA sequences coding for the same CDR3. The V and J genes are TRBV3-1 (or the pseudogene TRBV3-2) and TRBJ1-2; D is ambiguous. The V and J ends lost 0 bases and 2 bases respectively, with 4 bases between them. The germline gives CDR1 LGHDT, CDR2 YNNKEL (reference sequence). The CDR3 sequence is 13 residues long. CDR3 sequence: CASSQDLNYGYTF. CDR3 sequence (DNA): TGTGCCAGCAGCCAAGATCTCAACTATGGCTACACCTTC.

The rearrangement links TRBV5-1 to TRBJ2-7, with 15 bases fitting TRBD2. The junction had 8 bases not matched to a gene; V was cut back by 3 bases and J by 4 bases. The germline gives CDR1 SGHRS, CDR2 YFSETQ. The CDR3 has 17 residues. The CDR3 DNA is TGCGCCAGCAGCTCAACCGGACTAGCGGGAGGGGAATACGAGCAGTACTTC. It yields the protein CASSSTGLAGGEYEQYF.

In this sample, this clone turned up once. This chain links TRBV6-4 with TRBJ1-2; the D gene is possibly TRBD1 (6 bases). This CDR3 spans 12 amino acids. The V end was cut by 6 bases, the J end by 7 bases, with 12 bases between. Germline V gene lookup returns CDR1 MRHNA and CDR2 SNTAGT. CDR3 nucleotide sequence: TGTGCCAGCAGGGACAGTACGGGTGGCTACACCTTC. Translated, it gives CASRDSTGGYTF.

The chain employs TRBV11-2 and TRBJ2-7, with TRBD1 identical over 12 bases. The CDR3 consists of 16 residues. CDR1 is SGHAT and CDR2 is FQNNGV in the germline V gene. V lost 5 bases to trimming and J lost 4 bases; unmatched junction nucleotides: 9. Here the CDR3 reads CASSTQVGQGAYEQYF. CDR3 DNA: TGTGCCAGCAGCACCCAGGTGGGACAGGGGGCTTACGAGCAGTACTTC.

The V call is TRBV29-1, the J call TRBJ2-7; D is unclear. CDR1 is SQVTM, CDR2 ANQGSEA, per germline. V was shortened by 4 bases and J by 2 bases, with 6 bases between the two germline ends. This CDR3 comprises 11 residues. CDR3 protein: CSVGLPYEQYF. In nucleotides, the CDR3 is TGCAGCGTTGGACTGCCCTACGAGCAGTACTTC.

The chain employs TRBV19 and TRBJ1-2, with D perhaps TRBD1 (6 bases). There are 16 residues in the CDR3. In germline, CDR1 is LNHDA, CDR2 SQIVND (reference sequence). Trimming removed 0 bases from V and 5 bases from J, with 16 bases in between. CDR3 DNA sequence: TGTGCCAGTAGTATAGATCATCTTGGGGGCGGGTATGGCTACACCTTC. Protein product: CASSIDHLGGGYGYTF.

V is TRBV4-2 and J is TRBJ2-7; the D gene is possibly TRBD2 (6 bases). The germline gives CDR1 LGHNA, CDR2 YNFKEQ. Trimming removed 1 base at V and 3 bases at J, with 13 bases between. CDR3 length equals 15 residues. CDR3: CASSQAASVDYEQYF. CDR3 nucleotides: TGTGCCAGCAGCCAAGCGGCTAGCGTAGACTACGAGCAGTACTTC.

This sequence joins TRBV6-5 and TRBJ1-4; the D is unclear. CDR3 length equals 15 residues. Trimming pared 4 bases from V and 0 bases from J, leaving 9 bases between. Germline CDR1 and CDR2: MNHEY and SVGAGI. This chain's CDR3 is CASSLDGTTNEKLFF. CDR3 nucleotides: TGTGCCAGCAGTTTGGACGGTACAACTAATGAAAAACTGTTTTTT.

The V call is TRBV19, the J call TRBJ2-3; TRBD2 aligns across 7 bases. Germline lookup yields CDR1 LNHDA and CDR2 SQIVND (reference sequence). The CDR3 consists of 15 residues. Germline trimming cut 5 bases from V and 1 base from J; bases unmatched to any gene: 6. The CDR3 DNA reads TGTGCCAGTAGTCCCCAGCGGGGCCGCACAGATACGCAGTATTTT. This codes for CASSPQRGRTDTQYF.

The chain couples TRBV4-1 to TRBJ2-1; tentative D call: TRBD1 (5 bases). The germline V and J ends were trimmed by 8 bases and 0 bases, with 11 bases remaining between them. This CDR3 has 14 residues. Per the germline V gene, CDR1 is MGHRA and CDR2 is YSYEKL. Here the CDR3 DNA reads TGCGCCAGCGGGGCTACCGGCTCCTACAATGAGCAGTTCTTC. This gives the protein CASGATGSYNEQFF.

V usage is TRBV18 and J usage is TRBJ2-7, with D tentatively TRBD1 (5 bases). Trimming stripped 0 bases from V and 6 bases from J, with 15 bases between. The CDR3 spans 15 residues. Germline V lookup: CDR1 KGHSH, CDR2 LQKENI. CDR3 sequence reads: CASSPPGKGYGEQYF. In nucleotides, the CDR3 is TGTGCCAGCTCACCACCTGGGAAGGGGTATGGCGAGCAGTACTTC.

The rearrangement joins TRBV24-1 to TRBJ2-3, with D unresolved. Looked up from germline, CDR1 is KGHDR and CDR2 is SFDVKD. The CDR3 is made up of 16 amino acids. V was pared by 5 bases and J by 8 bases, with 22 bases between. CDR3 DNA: TGTGCCACCAGTGCCGAAGGGATCGGGCCGCTTGGTACGCAGTATTTT. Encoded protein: CATSAEGIGPLGTQYF.

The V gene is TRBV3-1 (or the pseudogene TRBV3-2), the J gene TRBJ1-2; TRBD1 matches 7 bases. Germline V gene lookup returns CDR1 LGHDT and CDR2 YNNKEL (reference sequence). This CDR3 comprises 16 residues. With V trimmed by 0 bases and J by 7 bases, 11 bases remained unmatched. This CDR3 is CASSQDEGPPGGGYTF. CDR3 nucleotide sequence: TGTGCCAGCAGCCAAGATGAGGGCCCCCCAGGGGGTGGCTACACCTTC.

The CDR3, as DNA: TGCGCCAGCAGCTTTGGCGGGAGGGCCGCAGATACGCAGTATTTT. It codes for CASSFGGRAADTQYF. The V gene is TRBV5-1, the J gene TRBJ2-3; 9 positions agree with TRBD2. Unmatched junction bases numbered 5, after V lost 2 bases and J lost 4 bases. The length of the CDR3 is 15 residues. The germline CDR1 and CDR2 sequences are SGHRS and YFSETQ.

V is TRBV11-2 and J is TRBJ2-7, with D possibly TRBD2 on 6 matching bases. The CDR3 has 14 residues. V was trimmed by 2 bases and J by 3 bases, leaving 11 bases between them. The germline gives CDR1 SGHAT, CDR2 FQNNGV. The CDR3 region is CASSLPGVRYEQYF. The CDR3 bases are TGTGCCAGCAGCTTACCGGGAGTTCGCTACGAGCAGTACTTC. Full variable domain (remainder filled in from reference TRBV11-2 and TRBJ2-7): EAGVAQSPRYKIIEKRQSVAFWCNPISGHATLYWYQQILGQGPKLLIQFQNNGVVDDSQLPKDRFSAERLKGVDSTLKIQPAKLEDSAVYLCASSLPGVRYEQYFGPGTRLTVT.

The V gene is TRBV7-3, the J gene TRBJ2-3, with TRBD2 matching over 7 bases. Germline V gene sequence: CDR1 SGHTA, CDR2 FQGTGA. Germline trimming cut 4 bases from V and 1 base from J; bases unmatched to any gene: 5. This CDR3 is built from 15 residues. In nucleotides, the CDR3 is TGTGCCAGCAGCTATATAGCGGGCGGCACAGATACGCAGTATTTT. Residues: CASSYIAGGTDTQYF.

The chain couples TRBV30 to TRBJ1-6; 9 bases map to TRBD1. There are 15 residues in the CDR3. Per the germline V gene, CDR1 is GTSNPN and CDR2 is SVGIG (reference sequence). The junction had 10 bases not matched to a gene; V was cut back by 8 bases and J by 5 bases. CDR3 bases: TGTGCCCGCCACAGGGGGCTTCAGGATAATTCACCCCTCCACTTT. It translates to CARHRGLQDNSPLHF.

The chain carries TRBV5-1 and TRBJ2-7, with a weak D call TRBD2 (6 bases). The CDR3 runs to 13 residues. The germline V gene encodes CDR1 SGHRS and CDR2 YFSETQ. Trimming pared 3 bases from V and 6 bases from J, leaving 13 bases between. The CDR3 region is CASSSGPGSEQYF. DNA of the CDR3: TGCGCCAGCAGCTCTGGGCCCGGGAGCGAGCAGTACTTC.

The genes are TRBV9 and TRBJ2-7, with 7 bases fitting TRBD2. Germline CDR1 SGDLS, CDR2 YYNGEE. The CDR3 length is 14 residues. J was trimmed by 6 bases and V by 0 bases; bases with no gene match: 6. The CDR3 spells CASSVGGRGREQYF. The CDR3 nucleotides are TGTGCCAGCAGCGTAGGCGGGAGAGGGCGCGAGCAGTACTTC.

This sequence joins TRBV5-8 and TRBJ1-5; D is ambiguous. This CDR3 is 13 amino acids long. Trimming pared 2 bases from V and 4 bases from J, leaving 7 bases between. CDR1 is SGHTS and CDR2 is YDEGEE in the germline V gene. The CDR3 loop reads CASSLRENQPQHF. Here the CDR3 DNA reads TGTGCCAGCAGCTTAAGGGAAAATCAGCCCCAGCATTTT. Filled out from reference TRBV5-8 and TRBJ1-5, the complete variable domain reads EAGVTQSPTHLIKTRGQQATLRCSPISGHTSVYWYQQALGLGLQFLLWYDEGEERNRGNFPPRFSGRQFPNYSSELNVNALELEDSALYLCASSLRENQPQHFGDGTRLSIL.